The text below deals with one T cell receptor (beta chain). The antigen remains unidentified. This record comes from a study of T cells expressing NK-cell markers. Study results and caveats: The HCMV specificity of the expanded NKG2C+ T cell clones stayed unresolved.

The CDR3 runs 15 residues. The germline V gene encodes CDR1 LNHDA and CDR2 SQIVND (reference sequence). For each CDR3 protein, TCRdb gives one entry from its re-call of the 5' RACE reads, without DNA. The sample table sets out about 150,000 distinct CDR3 sequences. The chain couples TRBV19 to TRBJ1-6. The receptor comes from a man aged 18-75 years in good health. The sequenced material came from blood T cells: a sorted CD56 or NKG2C T cell subset, CD4+ or CD8+ T cells, or bulk PBMC T cells (not recorded which). This CDR3 is CASSMLAIGGSPLHF.